The rows below give T cell receptor beta chains drawn from one sample of a study of blood T cell repertoires in COVID-19. Data came from immunoSEQ multiplex PCR; TCRdb stores just in-frame clones and leaves some out. The sample has about 170,000 clones; around 83% are singletons. Sequencing was carried out using peripheral blood. The receptors shown here come from a woman in her seventies who had recovered from COVID-19. Each CDR3 is given with its conserved first and last residue. A D gene is named only where the DNA matches it firmly. Not every row has a clone size; where given, it reads once, few, many or a size class.

cdr3_aa cdr3_nt v_call d_call j_call cdr3_length clone_size
CASSLDRVSPLHF TGCGCCAGCAGCTTGGACAGGGTTTCACCCCTCCACTTT TRBV5-1 NA TRBJ1-6 13 NA
CASRKTGDPETQYF TGTGCCAGCAGAAAGACAGGGGACCCAGAGACCCAGTACTTC TRBV6-5 TRBD1 TRBJ2-5 14 NA
CSVEDLGRGASGANVLTF TGCAGCGTTGAAGATCTCGGCAGGGGGGCCTCTGGGGCCAACGTCCTGACTTTC TRBV29-1 NA TRBJ2-6 18 once
CASTPRLDSTAEQFF TGTGCCAGCACCCCACGGCTAGACAGTACCGCTGAGCAGTTCTTC TRBV27 NA TRBJ2-1 15 once
CASSLGGYGYTF TGTGCCAGCAGTTTGGGAGGGTATGGCTACACCTTC TRBV28 NA TRBJ1-2 12 NA
CASSSPLAGPTYEQYF TGTGCCAGCAGTTCACCACTAGCGGGCCCGACCTACGAGCAGTACTTC TRBV6-2/TRBV6-3 TRBD2 TRBJ2-7 16 NA
CASSLSSGGTYEQYF TGTGCCAGCAGCCTTTCTAGCGGGGGTACCTACGAGCAGTACTTC TRBV14 TRBD2 TRBJ2-7 15 NA
CASSTWEGSSYNEQFF TGTGCCAGCAGTACCTGGGAGGGAAGCTCCTACAATGAGCAGTTCTTC TRBV6-6 TRBD2 TRBJ2-1 16 NA
CAIKTLGQGAEAFF TGTGCCATCAAGACCCTGGGACAGGGGGCTGAAGCTTTCTTT TRBV10-3 TRBD1 TRBJ1-1 14 few
CASGAGVLAGGASSYNEQFF TGTGCCAGCGGGGCGGGGGTACTAGCGGGAGGGGCCAGCTCCTACAATGAGCAGTTCTTC TRBV5-4 TRBD2 TRBJ2-1 20 NA
CASSLSAEAYGYTF TGTGCCAGCAGCTTGTCGGCAGAGGCCTATGGCTACACCTTC TRBV11-1 NA TRBJ1-2 14 NA
CASSQEGSLPYGYTF TGTGCCAGCAGCCAAGAGGGCAGCCTCCCCTATGGCTACACCTTC TRBV4-2 NA TRBJ1-2 15 few
CASSRGGRGSLTDTQYF TGTGCCAGCAGCCGAGGGGGTCGCGGGAGCCTCACAGATACGCAGTATTTT TRBV5-4 NA TRBJ2-3 17 NA
CASPPPGLAGAPLSVQYF TGTGCCAGCCCCCCTCCGGGACTAGCGGGAGCACCCCTCTCGGTGCAGTACTTC TRBV28 TRBD2 TRBJ2-7 18 NA
CAISVGPIAGFTDTQYF TGTGCCATCAGTGTGGGGCCCATAGCGGGGTTCACAGATACGCAGTATTTT TRBV10-3 TRBD2 TRBJ2-3 17 NA
CASSWGGRTYGYTF TGTGCCAGCAGTTGGGGGGGCCGAACCTATGGCTACACCTTC TRBV2 NA TRBJ1-2 14 NA
CAWSGRSERETQYF TGTGCCTGGAGTGGGAGGAGTGAGAGGGAGACCCAGTACTTC TRBV30 NA TRBJ2-5 14 NA
CASSRFGGWSNEQFF TGTGCCAGCAGCCGCTTTGGGGGCTGGAGTAATGAGCAGTTCTTC TRBV28 NA TRBJ2-1 15 NA
CASARGRGDTEAFF TGTGCCAGCGCTAGGGGGCGAGGTGACACTGAAGCTTTCTTT TRBV4-2 TRBD1 TRBJ1-1 14 once
CASMELHSGNTIYF TGTGCCAGCATGGAGCTGCACTCTGGAAACACCATATATTTT TRBV4-2 NA TRBJ1-3 14 NA
CASSLGGRYEQYF TGTGCCAGCAGCTTAGGGGGGCGATACGAGCAGTACTTC TRBV7-2 NA TRBJ2-7 13 NA
CASSLGAGGHQETQYF TGTGCCAGCAGCTTAGGGGCAGGGGGACATCAAGAGACCCAGTACTTC TRBV7-8 TRBD1 TRBJ2-5 16 once
CASSQSPTGNNYGYTF TGTGCCAGCAGCCAAAGCCCGACAGGGAACAACTATGGCTACACCTTC TRBV11-2 TRBD1 TRBJ1-2 16 NA
CATLTGNYGYTF TGTGCCACCCTGACAGGGAACTATGGCTACACCTTC TRBV5-8 TRBD1 TRBJ1-2 12 few
CAISDQANQPQHF TGTGCCATCAGTGATCAGGCCAATCAGCCCCAGCATTTT TRBV10-3 NA TRBJ1-5 13 NA
CSASAGYGDTQYF TGCAGTGCTAGTGCCGGGTACGGAGATACGCAGTATTTT TRBV20-1 NA TRBJ2-3 13 NA
CASSGGGHYGYTF TGCGCCAGCAGTGGCGGGGGGCACTATGGCTACACCTTC TRBV5-1 NA TRBJ1-2 13 NA
CASDPGGLAGTNEQFF TGTGCTAGTGACCCCGGGGGGCTAGCGGGGACCAATGAGCAGTTCTTC TRBV12-5 TRBD2 TRBJ2-1 16 NA
CASSRTGGNTEAFF TGTGCCAGCAGCAGGACAGGGGGGAACACTGAAGCTTTCTTT TRBV9 TRBD1 TRBJ1-1 14 NA
CASRPQGAATNEKLFF TGTGCCAGCAGACCACAGGGGGCGGCAACTAATGAAAAACTGTTTTTT TRBV7-8 TRBD1 TRBJ1-4 16 NA
CASSEVAGKNEKLFF TGTGCCAGCAGCGAGGTGGCGGGGAAGAATGAAAAACTGTTTTTT TRBV16 NA TRBJ1-4 15 NA
CASSYRLAGPYEQYF TGTGCCAGCAGTTACCGACTAGCGGGCCCCTACGAGCAGTACTTC TRBV6-5 TRBD2 TRBJ2-7 15 NA
CASSPSGTGLYGYTF TGTGCCAGCAGCCCTTCGGGGACAGGCCTATATGGCTACACCTTC TRBV5-6 TRBD1 TRBJ1-2 15 once
CASSPTGLDQPQHF TGTGCCAGCAGCCCTACAGGGCTCGACCAGCCCCAGCATTTT TRBV7-9 NA TRBJ1-5 14 NA
CARGTAGFEKLFF TGTGCCCGGGGGACGGCGGGATTCGAAAAACTGTTTTTT TRBV19 NA TRBJ1-4 13 NA
CASSPRLAGGQETQYF TGCGCCAGCAGCCCCAGACTAGCGGGAGGGCAAGAGACCCAGTACTTC TRBV5-1 TRBD2 TRBJ2-5 16 NA
CASSPGTGNTGELFF TGCGCCAGCAGCCCAGGGACAGGGAACACCGGGGAGCTGTTTTTT TRBV5-1 TRBD1 TRBJ2-2 15 NA
CASSVRGPSTDTQYF TGTGCCAGCAGCGTGCGGGGGCCCAGCACAGATACGCAGTATTTT TRBV9 NA TRBJ2-3 15 NA
CASSLAGTGRHTEAFF TGCGCCAGCAGCTTGGCCGGGACAGGGAGGCACACTGAAGCTTTCTTT TRBV5-1 TRBD1 TRBJ1-1 16 few
CASSQGQGEGYTF TGCGCCAGCAGCCAGGGACAGGGTGAAGGCTACACCTTC TRBV5-1 TRBD1 TRBJ1-2 13 NA
CASSLKGALGLEETQYF TGTGCCAGCAGCCTCAAGGGGGCCTTGGGACTAGAAGAGACCCAGTACTTC TRBV3-1/TRBV3-2 NA TRBJ2-5 17 few
CSVEDPDTQYF TGCAGCGTTGAAGATCCGGATACGCAGTATTTT TRBV29-1 NA TRBJ2-3 11 NA
CASSLSAARGYQETQYF TGTGCCAGCAGCTTATCTGCAGCGCGTGGGTACCAAGAGACCCAGTACTTC TRBV7-7 NA TRBJ2-5 17 NA
CASSPTGGTQPQHF TGCGCCAGCAGCCCCACCGGGGGTACTCAGCCCCAGCATTTT TRBV5-1 NA TRBJ1-5 14 NA
CASSLGPPSGNTIYF TGTGCCAGCAGCTTAGGGCCCCCCAGTGGAAACACCATATATTTT TRBV7-2 NA TRBJ1-3 15 many
CAISEWTSGSWLANTGELFF TGTGCCATCAGTGAGTGGACTAGCGGGAGTTGGCTCGCGAACACCGGGGAGCTGTTTTTT TRBV10-3 TRBD2 TRBJ2-2 20 NA
CASSPTAGETQYF TGTGCCAGCTCACCAACTGCGGGGGAGACCCAGTACTTC TRBV18 NA TRBJ2-5 13 NA
CATRGLLETQYF TGTGCCACCCGGGGACTACTAGAGACCCAGTACTTC TRBV6-5 TRBD2 TRBJ2-5 12 NA
CASTAWGGYEQYF TGTGCCAGCACCGCCTGGGGGGGGTACGAGCAGTACTTC TRBV2 TRBD2 TRBJ2-7 13 NA
CASTQGGEQYF TGTGCCAGCACCCAGGGGGGCGAGCAGTACTTC TRBV2 NA TRBJ2-7 11 few
CASSLKRGSYNEQFF TGTGCCAGCAGCCTAAAGCGGGGCTCCTACAATGAGCAGTTCTTC TRBV7-7 TRBD2 TRBJ2-1 15 NA
CASSPRTGDYGYTF TGTGCCAGCTCACCACGGACAGGGGATTATGGCTACACCTTC TRBV18 TRBD1 TRBJ1-2 14 NA